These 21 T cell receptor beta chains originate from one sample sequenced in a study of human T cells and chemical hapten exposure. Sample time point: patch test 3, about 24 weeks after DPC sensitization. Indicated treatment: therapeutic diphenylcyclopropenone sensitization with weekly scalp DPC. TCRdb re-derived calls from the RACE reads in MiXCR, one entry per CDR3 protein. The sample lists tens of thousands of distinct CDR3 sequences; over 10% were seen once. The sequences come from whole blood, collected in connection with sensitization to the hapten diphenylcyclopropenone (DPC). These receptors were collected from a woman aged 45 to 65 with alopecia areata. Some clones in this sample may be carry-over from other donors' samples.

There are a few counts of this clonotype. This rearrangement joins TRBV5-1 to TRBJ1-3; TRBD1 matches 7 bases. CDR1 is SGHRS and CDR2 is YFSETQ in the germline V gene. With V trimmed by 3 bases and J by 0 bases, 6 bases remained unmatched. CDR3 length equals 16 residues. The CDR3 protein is CASSYRDSFSGNTIYF. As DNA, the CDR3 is TGCGCCAGCAGCTACCGGGACAGCTTCTCTGGAAACACCATATATTTT.

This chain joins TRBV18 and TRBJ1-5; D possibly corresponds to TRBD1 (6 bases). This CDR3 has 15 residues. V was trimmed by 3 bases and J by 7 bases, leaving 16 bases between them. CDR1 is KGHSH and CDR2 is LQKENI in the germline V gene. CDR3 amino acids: CASSPFRGVEQPQHF. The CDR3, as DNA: TGTGCCAGCTCACCTTTCAGGGGAGTCGAACAGCCCCAGCATTTT.

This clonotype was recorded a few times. The CDR3 is CASSSPEMNTEAFF. As DNA, the CDR3 is TGTGCCAGCAGTTCGCCCGAAATGAACACTGAAGCTTTCTTT. The V gene is TRBV6-6, the J gene TRBJ1-1; D not certain. The CDR3 covers 14 residues. Trimming took off 4 bases at V and 0 bases at J, with 9 bases between the two ends. Germline values: CDR1 MNHNY, CDR2 SVGAGI (reference sequence).

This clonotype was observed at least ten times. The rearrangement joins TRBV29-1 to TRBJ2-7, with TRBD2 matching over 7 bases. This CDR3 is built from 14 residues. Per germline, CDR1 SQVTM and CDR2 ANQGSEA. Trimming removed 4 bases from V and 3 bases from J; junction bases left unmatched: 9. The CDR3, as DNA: TGCAGCGTTGTGGGGGGGATCGGTAGCTACGAGCAGTACTTC. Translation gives CSVVGGIGSYEQYF.

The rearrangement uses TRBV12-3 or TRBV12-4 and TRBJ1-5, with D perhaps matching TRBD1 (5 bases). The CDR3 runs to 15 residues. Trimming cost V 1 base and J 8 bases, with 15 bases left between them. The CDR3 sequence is CASSLDGRGEKPQHF. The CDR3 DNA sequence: TGTGCCAGCAGTTTAGACGGCAGAGGGGAGAAGCCCCAGCATTTT.

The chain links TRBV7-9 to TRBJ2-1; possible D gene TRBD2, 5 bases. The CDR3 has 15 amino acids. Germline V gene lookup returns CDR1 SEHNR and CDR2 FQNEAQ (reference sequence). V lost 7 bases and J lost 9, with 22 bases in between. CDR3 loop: CASILLGSGVGEQFF. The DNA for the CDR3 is TGTGCCAGCATTCTCTTGGGCTCCGGGGTCGGTGAGCAGTTCTTC.

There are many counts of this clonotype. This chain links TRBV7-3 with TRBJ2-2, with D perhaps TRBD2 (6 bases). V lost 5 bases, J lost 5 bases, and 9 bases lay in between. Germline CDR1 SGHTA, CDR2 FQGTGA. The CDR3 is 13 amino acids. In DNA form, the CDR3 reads TGTGCCAGCAGCAGCCGGGAGACCGGGGAGCTGTTTTTT. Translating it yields CASSSRETGELFF.

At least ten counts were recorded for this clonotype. The CDR3, as DNA: TGTGCCAGCAGTGAAAGGGGGGCTGAAACACCCCTCCACTTT. Its translation: CASSERGAETPLHF. The chain couples TRBV25-1 to TRBJ1-6, with TRBD1 as a possible D gene (6 bases). The germline CDR1 and CDR2 sequences are MGHDK and SYGVNS. This CDR3 spans 14 amino acids. The V end was cut by 2 bases, the J end by 11 bases, with 13 bases between.

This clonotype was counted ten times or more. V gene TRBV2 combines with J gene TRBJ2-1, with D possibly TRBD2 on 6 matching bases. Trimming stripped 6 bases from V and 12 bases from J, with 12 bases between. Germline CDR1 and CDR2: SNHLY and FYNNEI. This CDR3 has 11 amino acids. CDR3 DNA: TGTGCCAGCAGGGGGGGTAAAGGGCAGTTCTTC. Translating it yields CASRGGKGQFF.

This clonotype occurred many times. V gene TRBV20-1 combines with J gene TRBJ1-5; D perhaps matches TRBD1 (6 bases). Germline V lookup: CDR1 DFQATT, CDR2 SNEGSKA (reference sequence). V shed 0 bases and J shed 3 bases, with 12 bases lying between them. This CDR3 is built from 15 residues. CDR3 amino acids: CSARDSGAANQPQHF. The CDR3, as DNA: TGCAGTGCTAGAGATTCGGGGGCGGCCAATCAGCCCCAGCATTTT.

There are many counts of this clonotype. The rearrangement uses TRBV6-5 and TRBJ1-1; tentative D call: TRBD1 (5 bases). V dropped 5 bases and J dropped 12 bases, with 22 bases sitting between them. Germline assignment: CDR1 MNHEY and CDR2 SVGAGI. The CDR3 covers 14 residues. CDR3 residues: CASSPTGGGPETFF. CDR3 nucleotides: TGTGCCAGCAGTCCCACCGGGGGAGGGCCGGAAACTTTCTTT.

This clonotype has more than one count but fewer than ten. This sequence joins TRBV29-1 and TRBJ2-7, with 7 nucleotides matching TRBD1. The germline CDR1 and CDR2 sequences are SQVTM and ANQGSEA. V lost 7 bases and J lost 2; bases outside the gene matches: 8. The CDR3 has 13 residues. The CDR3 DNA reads TGCAGCGGGTCTAGGACAGGAACCTACGAGCAGTACTTC. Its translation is CSGSRTGTYEQYF.

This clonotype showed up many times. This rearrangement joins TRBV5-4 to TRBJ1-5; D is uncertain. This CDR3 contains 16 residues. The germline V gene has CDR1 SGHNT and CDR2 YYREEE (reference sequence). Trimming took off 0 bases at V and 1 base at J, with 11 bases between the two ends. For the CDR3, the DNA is TGTGCCAGCAGCTTGGATGCGGGGTCCAGCAATCAGCCCCAGCATTTT. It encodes CASSLDAGSSNQPQHF.

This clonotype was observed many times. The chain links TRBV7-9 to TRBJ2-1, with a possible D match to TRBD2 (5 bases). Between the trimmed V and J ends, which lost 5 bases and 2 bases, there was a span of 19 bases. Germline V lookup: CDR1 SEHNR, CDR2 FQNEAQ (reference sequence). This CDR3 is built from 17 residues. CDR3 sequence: CASSPGRSGMTYNEQFF. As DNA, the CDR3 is TGTGCCAGCAGCCCCGGCAGGTCGGGGATGACCTACAATGAGCAGTTCTTC.

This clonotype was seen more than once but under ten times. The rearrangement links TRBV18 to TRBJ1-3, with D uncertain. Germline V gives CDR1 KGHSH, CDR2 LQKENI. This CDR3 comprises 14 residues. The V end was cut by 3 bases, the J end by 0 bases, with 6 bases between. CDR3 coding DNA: TGTGCCAGCTCACCGGGAAGCTCTGGAAACACCATATATTTT. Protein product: CASSPGSSGNTIYF.

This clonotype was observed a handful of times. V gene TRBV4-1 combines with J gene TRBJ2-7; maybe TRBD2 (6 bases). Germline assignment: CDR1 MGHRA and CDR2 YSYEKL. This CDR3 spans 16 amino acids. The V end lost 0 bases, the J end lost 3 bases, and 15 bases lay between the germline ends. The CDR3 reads CASSQDASGSNYEQYF. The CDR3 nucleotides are TGCGCCAGCAGCCAAGATGCGAGCGGGTCCAACTACGAGCAGTACTTC.

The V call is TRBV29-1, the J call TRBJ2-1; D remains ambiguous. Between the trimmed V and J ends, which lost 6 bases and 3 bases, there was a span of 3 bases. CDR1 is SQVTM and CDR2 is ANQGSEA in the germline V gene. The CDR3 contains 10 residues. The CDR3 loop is CSVRYNEQFF. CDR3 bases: TGCAGCGTACGCTACAATGAGCAGTTCTTC.

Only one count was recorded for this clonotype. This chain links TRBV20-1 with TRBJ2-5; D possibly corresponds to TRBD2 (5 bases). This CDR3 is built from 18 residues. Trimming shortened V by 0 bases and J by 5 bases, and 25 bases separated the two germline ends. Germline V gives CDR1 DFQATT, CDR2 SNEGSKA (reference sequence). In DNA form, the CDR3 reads TGCAGTGCTAGAGACCACAACGACGCGGGCCACAAAGGGGAGACCCAGTACTTC. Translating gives CSARDHNDAGHKGETQYF.

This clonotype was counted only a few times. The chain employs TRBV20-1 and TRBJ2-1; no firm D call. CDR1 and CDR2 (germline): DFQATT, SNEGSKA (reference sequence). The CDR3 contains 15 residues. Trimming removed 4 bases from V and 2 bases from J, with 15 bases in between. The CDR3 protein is CSATHLGITYNEQFF. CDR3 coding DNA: TGCAGTGCTACCCATCTAGGGATCACCTACAATGAGCAGTTCTTC.

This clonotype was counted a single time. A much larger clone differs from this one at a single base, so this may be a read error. The CDR3 reads CASREAERIVNTEAFF. The CDR3 nucleotides read TGTGCCAGCAGGGAGGCCGAAAGAATCGTGAACACTGAAGCTTTCTTT. The V and J genes are TRBV2 and TRBJ1-1, with D unresolved. From germline, CDR1 is SNHLY and CDR2 FYNNEI. V was cut by 6 bases and J by 0 bases, with 17 bases left in between. The CDR3 length is 16 residues.

In DNA form, the CDR3 reads TGTGCCAGCAGTTTCTCAGACAGAGCCTACGAGCAGTACTTC. Amino acid sequence: CASSFSDRAYEQYF. The V call is TRBV12-3 or TRBV12-4, the J call TRBJ2-7, with D maybe TRBD1 (5 bases). The CDR3 sequence is 14 residues long. V lost 3 bases, J lost 2 bases, and 11 bases lay in between.